This T cell receptor (beta chain) appears in the sequencing data of a study of radiotherapy plus CTLA-4 blockade in lung cancer. For the study at large: Objective response was observed in about 19% of patients, and disease control in approximately 30%. Study-wide points: Alongside interferon-beta, early blood T cell clone dynamics were reportedly the best predictor of response. After radiotherapy and ipilimumab, tumor-derived clones expanded in peripheral blood.

Method: immunoSEQ multiplex PCR; TCRdb's copy keeps in-frame clones and lacks some. The sample records tens of thousands of clones, about 80% being singletons. To note about this clone: Its specificity is unknown.

In germline, CDR1 is LGHNA, CDR2 YNFKEQ. Trimming removed 4 bases at V and 0 bases at J, with 14 bases between. The CDR3 consists of 16 residues. Sample: peripheral blood, taken from a patient treated with radiotherapy plus ipilimumab. The origin of this receptor is a human donor with non-small cell lung cancer who had a partial response to radiotherapy plus ipilimumab. This chain joins TRBV4-2 and TRBJ2-3; maybe TRBD2 (5 bases). CDR3 sequence reads: CASSRGLDPSTDTQYF. DNA for the CDR3: TGTGCCAGCAGCCGCGGACTCGACCCGAGCACAGATACGCAGTATTTT.